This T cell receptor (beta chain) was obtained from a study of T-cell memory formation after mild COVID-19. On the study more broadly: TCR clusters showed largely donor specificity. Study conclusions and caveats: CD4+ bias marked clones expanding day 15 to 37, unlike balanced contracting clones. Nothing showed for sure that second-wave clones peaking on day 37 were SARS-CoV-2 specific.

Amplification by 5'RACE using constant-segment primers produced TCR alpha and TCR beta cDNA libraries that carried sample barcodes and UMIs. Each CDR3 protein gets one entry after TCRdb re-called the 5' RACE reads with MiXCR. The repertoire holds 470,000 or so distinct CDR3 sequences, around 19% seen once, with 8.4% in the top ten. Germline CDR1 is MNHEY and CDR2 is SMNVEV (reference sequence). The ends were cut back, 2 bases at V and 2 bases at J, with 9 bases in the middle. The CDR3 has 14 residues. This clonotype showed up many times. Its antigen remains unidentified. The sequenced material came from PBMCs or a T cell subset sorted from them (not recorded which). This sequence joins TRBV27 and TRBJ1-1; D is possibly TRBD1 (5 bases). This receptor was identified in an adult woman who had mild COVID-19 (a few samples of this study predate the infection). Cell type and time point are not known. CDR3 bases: TGTGCCAGCAGTTTAGTGGGACTTAACACTGAAGCTTTCTTT. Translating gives CASSLVGLNTEAFF.